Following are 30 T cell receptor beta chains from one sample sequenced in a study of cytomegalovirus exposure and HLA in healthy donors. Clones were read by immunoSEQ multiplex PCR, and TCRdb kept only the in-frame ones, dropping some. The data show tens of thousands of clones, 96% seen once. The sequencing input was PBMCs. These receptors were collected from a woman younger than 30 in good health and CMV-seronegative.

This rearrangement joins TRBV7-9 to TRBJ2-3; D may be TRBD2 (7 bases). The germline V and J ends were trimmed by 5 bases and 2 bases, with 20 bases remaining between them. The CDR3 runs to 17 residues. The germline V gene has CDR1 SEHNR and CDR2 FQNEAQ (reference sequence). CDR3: CASSPQGAGAPTDTQYF. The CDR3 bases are TGTGCCAGCAGCCCCCAAGGTGCGGGGGCCCCCACAGATACGCAGTATTTT.

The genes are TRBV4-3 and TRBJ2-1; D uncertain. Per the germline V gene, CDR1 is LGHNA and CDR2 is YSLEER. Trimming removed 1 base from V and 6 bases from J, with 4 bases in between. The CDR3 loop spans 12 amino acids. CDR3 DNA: TGCGCCAGCAGCCAAGCCCGCAATGAGCAGTTCTTC. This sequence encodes CASSQARNEQFF.

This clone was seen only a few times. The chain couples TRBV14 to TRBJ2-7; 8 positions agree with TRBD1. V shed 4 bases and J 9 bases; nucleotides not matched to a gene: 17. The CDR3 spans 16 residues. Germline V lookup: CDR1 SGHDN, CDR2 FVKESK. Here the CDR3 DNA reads TGTGCCAGCAGCCCACCGGGGCCAGGGGGCAGTGGTTGGCAGTACTTC. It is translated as CASSPPGPGGSGWQYF.

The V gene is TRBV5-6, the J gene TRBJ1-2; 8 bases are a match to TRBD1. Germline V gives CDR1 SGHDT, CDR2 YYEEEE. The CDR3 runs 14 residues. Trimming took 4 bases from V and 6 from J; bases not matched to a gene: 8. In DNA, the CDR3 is TGTGCCAGCAGCCGCGGACAGGGTGGCCATGGCTACACCTTC. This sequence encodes CASSRGQGGHGYTF.

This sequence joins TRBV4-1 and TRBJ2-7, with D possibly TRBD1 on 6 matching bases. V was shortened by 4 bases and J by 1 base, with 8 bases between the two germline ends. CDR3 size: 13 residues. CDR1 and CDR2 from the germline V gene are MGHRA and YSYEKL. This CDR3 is CASSPQGSYEQYF. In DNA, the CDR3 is TGCGCCAGCAGCCCCCAGGGGTCCTACGAGCAGTACTTC.

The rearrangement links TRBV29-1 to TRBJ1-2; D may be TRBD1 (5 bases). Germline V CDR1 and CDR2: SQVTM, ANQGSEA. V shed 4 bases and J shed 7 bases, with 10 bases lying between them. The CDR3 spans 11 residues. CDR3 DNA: TGCAGCGTTGTTCGGGGGGGTGGCTACACCTTC. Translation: CSVVRGGGYTF.

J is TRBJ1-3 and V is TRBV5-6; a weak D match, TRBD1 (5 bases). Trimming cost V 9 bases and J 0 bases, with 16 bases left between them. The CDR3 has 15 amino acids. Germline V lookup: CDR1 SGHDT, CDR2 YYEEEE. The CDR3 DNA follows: TGTGCCACCAGACCTTCGGGGGGCTCTGGAAACACCATATATTTT. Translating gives CATRPSGGSGNTIYF.

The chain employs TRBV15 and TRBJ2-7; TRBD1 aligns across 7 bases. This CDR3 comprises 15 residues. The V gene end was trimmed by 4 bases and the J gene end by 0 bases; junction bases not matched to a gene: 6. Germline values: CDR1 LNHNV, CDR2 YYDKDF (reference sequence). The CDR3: CATSTGTAPSYEQYF. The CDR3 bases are TGTGCCACCAGCACCGGGACAGCCCCCTCCTACGAGCAGTACTTC.

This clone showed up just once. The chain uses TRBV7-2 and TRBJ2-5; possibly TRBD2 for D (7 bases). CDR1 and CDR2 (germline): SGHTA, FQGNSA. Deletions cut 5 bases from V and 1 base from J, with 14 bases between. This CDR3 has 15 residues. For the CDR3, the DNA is TGTGCCAGCAGCCCACTAGGGGGGGCCCAAGAGACCCAGTACTTC. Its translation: CASSPLGGAQETQYF.

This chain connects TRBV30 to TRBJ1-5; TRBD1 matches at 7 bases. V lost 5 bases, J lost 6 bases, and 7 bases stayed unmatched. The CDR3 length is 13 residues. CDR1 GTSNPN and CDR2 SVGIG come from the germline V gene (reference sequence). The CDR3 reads CAWGTTGFQPQHF. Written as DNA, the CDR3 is TGTGCCTGGGGGACGACAGGGTTTCAGCCCCAGCATTTT.

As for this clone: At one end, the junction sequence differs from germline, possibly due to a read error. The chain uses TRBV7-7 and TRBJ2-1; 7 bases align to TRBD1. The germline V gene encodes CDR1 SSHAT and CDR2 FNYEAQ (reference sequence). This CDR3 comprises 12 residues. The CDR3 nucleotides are TGTGCTAGCAGCCCCCCAGGGGGTGAGCAGTTCTTC. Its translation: CASSPPGGEQFF.

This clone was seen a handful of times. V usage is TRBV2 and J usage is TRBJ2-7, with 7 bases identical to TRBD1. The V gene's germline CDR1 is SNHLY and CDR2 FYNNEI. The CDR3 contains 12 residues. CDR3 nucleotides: TGTACCGACAGGGTAAATTCCTACGAGCAGTACTTC. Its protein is CTDRVNSYEQYF.

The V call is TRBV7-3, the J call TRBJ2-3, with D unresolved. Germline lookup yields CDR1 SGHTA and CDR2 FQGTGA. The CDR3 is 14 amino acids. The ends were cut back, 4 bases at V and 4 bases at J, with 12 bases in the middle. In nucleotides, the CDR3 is TGTGCCAGCAGCTCTAGGTCGGTGGCAGATACGCAGTATTTT. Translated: CASSSRSVADTQYF.

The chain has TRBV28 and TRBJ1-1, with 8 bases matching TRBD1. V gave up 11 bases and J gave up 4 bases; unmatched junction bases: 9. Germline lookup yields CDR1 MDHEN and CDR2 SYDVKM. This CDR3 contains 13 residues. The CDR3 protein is CAAMDRVGTEAFF. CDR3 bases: TGTGCCGCAATGGACAGGGTGGGCACTGAAGCTTTCTTT.

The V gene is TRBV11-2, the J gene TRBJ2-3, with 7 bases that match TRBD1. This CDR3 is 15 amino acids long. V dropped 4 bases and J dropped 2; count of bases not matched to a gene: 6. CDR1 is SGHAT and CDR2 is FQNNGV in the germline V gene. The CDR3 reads CASSYGDRPTDTQYF. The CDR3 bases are TGTGCCAGCAGCTACGGGGACAGACCCACAGATACGCAGTATTTT.

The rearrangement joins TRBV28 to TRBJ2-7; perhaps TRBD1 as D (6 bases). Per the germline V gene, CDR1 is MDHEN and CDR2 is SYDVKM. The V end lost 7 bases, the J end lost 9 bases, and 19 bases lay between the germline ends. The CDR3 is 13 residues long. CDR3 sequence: CASNADTGRAQYF. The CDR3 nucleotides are TGTGCCAGCAACGCGGATACAGGGCGGGCGCAGTACTTC.

CDR3 protein: CASSRGGAEKLFF. In DNA form, the CDR3 reads TGTGCCAGCAGCAGAGGTGGGGCCGAAAAACTGTTTTTT. The chain is built from TRBV7-2 and TRBJ1-4; a weak D match, TRBD1 (5 bases). The CDR3 length is 13 residues. CDR1 and CDR2 (germline): SGHTA, FQGNSA. V was trimmed by 5 bases and J by 8 bases, leaving 12 bases between them.

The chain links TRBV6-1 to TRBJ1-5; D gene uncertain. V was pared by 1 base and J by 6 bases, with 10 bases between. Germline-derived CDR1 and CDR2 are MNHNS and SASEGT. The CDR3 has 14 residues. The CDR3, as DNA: TGTGCCAGCAGTGAAGGACCCTCGGGTCAGCCCCAGCATTTT. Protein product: CASSEGPSGQPQHF.

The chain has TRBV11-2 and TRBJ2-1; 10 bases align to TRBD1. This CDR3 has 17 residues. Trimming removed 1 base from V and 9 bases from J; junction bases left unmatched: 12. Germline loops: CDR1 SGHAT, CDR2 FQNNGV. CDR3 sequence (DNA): TGTGCCAGCAGCTTAGTTTTTCGGACAGGGGGTGGTGGTGAGCAGTTCTTC. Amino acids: CASSLVFRTGGGGEQFF.

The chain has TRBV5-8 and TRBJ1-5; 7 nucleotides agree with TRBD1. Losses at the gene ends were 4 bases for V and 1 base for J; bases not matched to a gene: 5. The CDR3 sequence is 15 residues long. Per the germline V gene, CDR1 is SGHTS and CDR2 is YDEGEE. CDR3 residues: CASSGGTVSNQPQHF. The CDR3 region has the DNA TGTGCCAGCAGCGGAGGGACAGTAAGCAATCAGCCCCAGCATTTT.

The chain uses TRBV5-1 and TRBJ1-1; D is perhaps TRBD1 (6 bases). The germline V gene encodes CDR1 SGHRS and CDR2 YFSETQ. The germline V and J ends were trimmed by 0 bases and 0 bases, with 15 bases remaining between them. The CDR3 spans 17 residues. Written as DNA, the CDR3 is TGCGCCAGCAGCTTGGCCGGGCAGGGGATACTGAACACTGAAGCTTTCTTT. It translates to CASSLAGQGILNTEAFF.

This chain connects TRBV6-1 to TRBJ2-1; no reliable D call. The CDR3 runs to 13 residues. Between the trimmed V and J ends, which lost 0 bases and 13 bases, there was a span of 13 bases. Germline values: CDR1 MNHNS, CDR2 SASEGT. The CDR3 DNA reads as TGTGCCAGCAGTGAAGCCCCCGCTAAGTTACAGTTCTTC. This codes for CASSEAPAKLQFF.

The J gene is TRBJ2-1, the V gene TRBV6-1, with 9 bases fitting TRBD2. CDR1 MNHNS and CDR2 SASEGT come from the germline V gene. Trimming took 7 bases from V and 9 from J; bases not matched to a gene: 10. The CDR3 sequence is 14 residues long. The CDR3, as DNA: TGTGCCAGCAACGTAGCGGGAGTCGCAGGTGAGCAGTTCTTC. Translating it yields CASNVAGVAGEQFF.

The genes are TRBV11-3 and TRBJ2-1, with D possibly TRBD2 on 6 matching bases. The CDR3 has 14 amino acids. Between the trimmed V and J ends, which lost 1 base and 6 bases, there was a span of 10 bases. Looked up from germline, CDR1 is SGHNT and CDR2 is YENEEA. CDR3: CASSLGGGSNEQFF. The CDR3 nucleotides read TGTGCCAGCAGCTTAGGTGGAGGGAGCAATGAGCAGTTCTTC.

CDR3: CASSIMLSSTDTQYF. The CDR3 coding sequence is TGTGCCAGCAGCATTATGTTGAGCAGCACAGATACGCAGTATTTT. The chain combines TRBV28 with TRBJ2-3; D not certain. The CDR3 length is 15 residues. The germline gives CDR1 MDHEN, CDR2 SYDVKM. The V end was cut by 6 bases, the J end by 0 bases, with 13 bases between.

The CDR3 coding sequence is TGTGCCAGCAGCCATCCCCAAGGGGGGACAGGGGGTGAGACCCAGTACTTC. This translates into CASSHPQGGTGGETQYF. The chain links TRBV4-2 to TRBJ2-5, with 11 nucleotides matching TRBD1. After removal of 3 bases from V and 5 bases from J, the junction contained 11 bases not matched to a gene. Germline assignment: CDR1 LGHNA and CDR2 YNFKEQ. This CDR3 spans 17 amino acids.

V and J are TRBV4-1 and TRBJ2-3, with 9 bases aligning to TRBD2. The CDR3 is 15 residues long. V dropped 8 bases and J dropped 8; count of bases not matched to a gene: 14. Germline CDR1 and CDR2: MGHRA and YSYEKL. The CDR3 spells CASGRLSGGKVTQYF. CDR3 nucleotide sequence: TGCGCCAGCGGACGCCTTAGCGGGGGTAAGGTTACGCAGTATTTT.

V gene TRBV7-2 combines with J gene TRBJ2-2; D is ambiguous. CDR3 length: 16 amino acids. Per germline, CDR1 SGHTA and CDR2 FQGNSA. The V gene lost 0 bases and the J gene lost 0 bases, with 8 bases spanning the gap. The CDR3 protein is CASSLAHPANTGELFF. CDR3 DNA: TGTGCCAGCAGCTTAGCCCATCCGGCGAACACCGGGGAGCTGTTTTTT. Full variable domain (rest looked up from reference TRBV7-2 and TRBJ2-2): GAGVSQSPSNKVTEKGKDVELRCDPISGHTALYWYRQSLGQGLEFLIYFQGNSAPDKSGLPSDRFSAERTGGSVSTLTIQRTQQEDSAVYLCASSLAHPANTGELFFGEGSRLTVL.

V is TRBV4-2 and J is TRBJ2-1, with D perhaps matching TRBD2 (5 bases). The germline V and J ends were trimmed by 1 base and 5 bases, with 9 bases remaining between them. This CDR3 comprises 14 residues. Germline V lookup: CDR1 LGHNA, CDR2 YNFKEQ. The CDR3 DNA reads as TGTGCCAGCAGCCAAGGTCGGAGGAACAATGAGCAGTTCTTC. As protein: CASSQGRRNNEQFF.

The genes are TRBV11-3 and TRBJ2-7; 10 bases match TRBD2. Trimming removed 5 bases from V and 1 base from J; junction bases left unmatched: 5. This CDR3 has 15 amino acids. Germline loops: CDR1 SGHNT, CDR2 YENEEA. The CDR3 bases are TGTGCCAGCAGCCCAAGTAGCGGGGGGTCCTACGAGCAGTACTTC. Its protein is CASSPSSGGSYEQYF.